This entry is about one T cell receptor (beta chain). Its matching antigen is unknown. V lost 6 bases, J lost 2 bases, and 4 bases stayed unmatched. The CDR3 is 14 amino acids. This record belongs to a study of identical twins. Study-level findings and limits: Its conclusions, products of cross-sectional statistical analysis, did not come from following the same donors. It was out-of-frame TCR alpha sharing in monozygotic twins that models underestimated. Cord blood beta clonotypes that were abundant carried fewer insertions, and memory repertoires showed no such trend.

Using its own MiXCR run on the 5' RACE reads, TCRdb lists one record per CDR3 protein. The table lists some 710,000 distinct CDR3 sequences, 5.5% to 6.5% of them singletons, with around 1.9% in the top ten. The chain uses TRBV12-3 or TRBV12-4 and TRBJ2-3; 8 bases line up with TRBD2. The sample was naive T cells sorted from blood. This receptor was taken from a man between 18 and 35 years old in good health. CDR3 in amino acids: CASRVAGHTDTQYF. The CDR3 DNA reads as TGTGCCAGCAGGGTAGCGGGACACACAGATACGCAGTATTTT.